Reported below is one T cell receptor beta chain. Authors' methods: Amplification from reference gene primers served as the basis for estimated nucleated cell counts. Clones were sequenced by immunoSEQ multiplex PCR, and TCRdb holds only the in-frame ones, with some missing. V and J calls and clone size are those listed in that table; D and trimming were worked out from the DNA. This table has roughly 170,000 clones, about 72% appearing once. The data derive from a study of blood T cell repertoires in COVID-19. Background on the study: Sample material is recorded as cDNA or gDNA derived from T cells, B-cell-depleted T cells, or PBMCs.

Participant age was roughly 18 to 90 years, and participants resided in fewer than 25 US areas. Categorization into cohorts depended on clinical history that participants reported. CDR3 length: 15 amino acids. With 2 bases clipped from V and 6 bases from J, the junction kept 5 bases outside the gene matches. From germline, CDR1 is MDHEN and CDR2 SYDVKM. The chain combines TRBV28 with TRBJ1-5; TRBD1 matches at 9 bases. The sample was PBMCs or T cells enriched from blood (not recorded which). The sequence came from a woman aged 45-60 years who had recovered from COVID-19. DNA for the CDR3: TGTGCCAGCAGTTTAGGGGACAGGGAGGGTCAGCCCCAGCATTTT. Its protein is CASSLGDREGQPQHF.